Presented here are 27 T cell receptor beta chains from one specimen sequenced in a study of identical twins. TCRdb reanalysed the 5' RACE reads using MiXCR and keeps one entry per CDR3 protein. This table has a few hundred thousand distinct CDR3 sequences, around 8.8% appearing once. These data are also associated with another study on yellow fever vaccine responses in identical twins.

The specimen was memory (CD45RO+) T cells sorted from blood. All receptors derive from a woman aged 18-29 years in good health.

In its sample, this clonotype was seen a few times. The chain combines TRBV29-1 with TRBJ1-1, with 11 bases fitting TRBD1. The CDR3 spans 12 residues. Germline V CDR1 and CDR2: SQVTM, ANQGSEA. V shed 8 bases, J shed 4 bases, and the junction held 3 bases outside the gene matches. DNA for the CDR3: TGCAGCTCCGGGACAGGGGGCACTGAAGCTTTCTTT. Amino acids: CSSGTGGTEAFF.

CDR3 DNA sequence: TGTGCCAGCAGCTTAGGACTATACTCCTACAATGAGCAGTTCTTC. It is translated as CASSLGLYSYNEQFF. V is TRBV11-2 and J is TRBJ2-1, with D possibly TRBD2 on 5 matching bases. Germline V gene data show CDR1 as SGHAT and CDR2 as FQNNGV. V dropped 1 base and J dropped 0 bases, with 7 bases sitting between them. This CDR3 has 15 amino acids.

This chain links TRBV7-6 with TRBJ2-1, with TRBD1 as a possible D gene (5 bases). CDR1 SGHVS and CDR2 FNYEAQ come from the germline V gene. Trimming took off 2 bases at V and 7 bases at J, with 12 bases between the two ends. This CDR3 contains 14 residues. CDR3 residues: CASSLTGQGNEQFF. The CDR3 DNA reads TGTGCCAGCAGCTTAACTGGGCAGGGAAATGAGCAGTTCTTC.

This clonotype was detected a few times. V usage is TRBV6-1 and J usage is TRBJ2-2; D is unresolved. Germline V CDR1 and CDR2: MNHNS, SASEGT. This CDR3 is 11 amino acids long. V dropped 10 bases and J dropped 4 bases, with 7 bases sitting between them. CDR3 amino acids: CATHVTGELFF. The DNA for the CDR3 is TGTGCCACCCATGTCACCGGGGAGCTGTTTTTT.

This clonotype was observed a handful of times. CDR3 residues: CASSSRDTHEQYF. The CDR3 DNA sequence: TGTGCCAGCAGCTCCAGGGATACCCACGAGCAGTACTTC. The chain recombines TRBV12-3 or TRBV12-4 with TRBJ2-7, with D possibly matching TRBD1 (5 bases). This CDR3 has 13 amino acids. Trimming cost V 6 bases and J 5 bases, with 14 bases left between them.

This clonotype was counted at least ten times. The chain carries TRBV11-3 and TRBJ2-7; D is unclear. The ends were cut back, 7 bases at V and 0 bases at J, with 13 bases in the middle. This CDR3 contains 14 residues. Looked up from germline, CDR1 is SGHNT and CDR2 is YENEEA. CDR3 region: CASTSDGSSYEQYV. In nucleotides, the CDR3 is TGTGCCAGCACCTCAGATGGAAGCTCCTACGAGCAGTACGTC.

In this sample, this clonotype turned up a few times. The J gene is TRBJ2-3, the V gene TRBV20-1, with D maybe TRBD2 (6 bases). The V gene's germline CDR1 is DFQATT and CDR2 SNEGSKA (reference sequence). CDR3 size: 13 residues. The ends were cut back, 1 base at V and 5 bases at J, with 10 bases in the middle. The DNA for the CDR3 is TGCAGTGCTAGAGTTTTGGGGGGAGATACGCAGTATTTT. Translating it yields CSARVLGGDTQYF.

This clonotype came up many times. V gene TRBV6-6 combines with J gene TRBJ1-1; no clear D. Germline-derived CDR1 and CDR2 are MNHNY and SVGAGI (reference sequence). V was pared by 2 bases and J by 6 bases, with 1 base between. The CDR3 is made up of 10 amino acids. CDR3 amino acids: CASSYPEAFF. The CDR3 DNA sequence: TGTGCCAGCAGTTACCCTGAAGCTTTCTTT.

V gene TRBV13 combines with J gene TRBJ2-6, with D possibly matching TRBD2 (5 bases). The CDR3 is 15 residues long. V was trimmed by 5 bases and J by 0 bases, leaving 8 bases between them. CDR1 is PRHDT, CDR2 FYEKMQ, per germline (reference sequence). The CDR3 sequence is CASSPGVSGANVLTF. The DNA for the CDR3 is TGTGCCAGCAGCCCCGGGGTCTCTGGGGCCAACGTCCTGACTTTC.

Many counts were recorded for this clonotype. This sequence joins TRBV15 and TRBJ2-3, with a tentative D call TRBD1 (6 bases). CDR1 is LNHNV and CDR2 is YYDKDF in the germline V gene (reference sequence). CDR3 length: 17 residues. Trimming took 3 bases from V and 3 from J, leaving 19 bases between them. This chain's CDR3 is CATSRRVQGQATDTQYF. The CDR3 DNA sequence: TGTGCCACCAGCAGGAGGGTCCAGGGGCAGGCGACAGATACGCAGTATTTT.

This clonotype was recorded many times. The V gene is TRBV11-2, the J gene TRBJ1-5, with D possibly matching TRBD1 (6 bases). Trimming shortened V by 5 bases and J by 2 bases, and 10 bases separated the two germline ends. Germline V gene lookup returns CDR1 SGHAT and CDR2 FQNNGV. The CDR3 runs to 14 residues. The CDR3 sequence: CASSEQGGNQPQHF. The DNA for the CDR3 is TGTGCCAGCAGCGAACAGGGTGGCAATCAGCCCCAGCATTTT. Full variable domain (remainder filled in from reference TRBV11-2 and TRBJ1-5): EAGVAQSPRYKIIEKRQSVAFWCNPISGHATLYWYQQILGQGPKLLIQFQNNGVVDDSQLPKDRFSAERLKGVDSTLKIQPAKLEDSAVYLCASSEQGGNQPQHFGDGTRLSIL.

In its sample, this clonotype was seen a few times. The gene calls are TRBV29-1 and TRBJ2-7; 9 nucleotides align to TRBD2. Germline CDR1 and CDR2: SQVTM and ANQGSEA. The V and J ends lost 4 bases and 5 bases, in that order; junction bases with no gene match: 18. The CDR3 spans 17 residues. Here the CDR3 reads CSVVTKNGLAGVHEQYF. CDR3 coding DNA: TGCAGCGTTGTGACCAAAAATGGATTAGCGGGAGTCCACGAGCAGTACTTC.

The chain joins TRBV19 to TRBJ1-4, with TRBD1 as a possible D gene (6 bases). CDR1 is LNHDA and CDR2 is SQIVND in the germline V gene (reference sequence). CDR3 size: 14 residues. Trimming took off 6 bases at V and 7 bases at J, with 15 bases between the two ends. Here the CDR3 reads CASRREGGTEKLFF. CDR3 in DNA: TGTGCCAGTAGGAGAGAGGGGGGGACTGAAAAACTGTTTTTT.

This clonotype was detected ten times or more. The V and J genes are TRBV12-3 or TRBV12-4 and TRBJ1-1, with D perhaps TRBD1 (5 bases). The V gene lost 9 bases and the J gene lost 4 bases, with 18 bases spanning the gap. The CDR3 runs 14 residues. The CDR3 is CASFRGVGGTEAFF. In DNA form, the CDR3 reads TGTGCCAGTTTCCGAGGGGTAGGTGGCACTGAAGCTTTCTTT.

The chain is built from TRBV10-3 and TRBJ2-2; TRBD2 matches 7 bases. CDR1 ENHRY and CDR2 SYGVKD come from the germline V gene. The CDR3 consists of 14 residues. V lost 8 bases and J lost 4; bases outside the gene matches: 7. The CDR3 spells CAIGEGRSTGELFF. In DNA, the CDR3 is TGTGCCATCGGGGAGGGGAGAAGCACCGGGGAGCTGTTTTTT.

The CDR3 sequence is CASSPSDTGELFF. In DNA form, the CDR3 reads TGTGCCAGCAGCCCTAGCGACACCGGGGAGCTGTTTTTT. This chain joins TRBV6-2 or TRBV6-3 and TRBJ2-2, with D possibly TRBD2 on 6 matching bases. There are 13 residues in the CDR3. Trimming left V 6 bases short and J 3 bases short, with 8 bases between. The germline gives CDR1 MNHEY, CDR2 SVGEGT.

The sample holds a few counts of this clonotype. J is TRBJ2-1 and V is TRBV9; 13 nucleotides match TRBD2. The junction had 7 bases not matched to a gene; V was cut back by 5 bases and J by 8 bases. From germline, CDR1 is SGDLS and CDR2 YYNGEE. The CDR3 consists of 15 residues. CDR3 DNA: TGTGCCAGCAGTGGGACTAGCGGGAAGGGCCATGAGCAGTTCTTC. Protein sequence: CASSGTSGKGHEQFF.

At least ten counts were recorded for this clonotype. V gene TRBV12-3 or TRBV12-4 combines with J gene TRBJ1-3; maybe TRBD1 (5 bases). Trimming cost V 3 bases and J 2 bases, with 11 bases left between them. The CDR3 spans 15 residues. The CDR3 DNA reads TGTGCCAGCAGTTTCCCGCAGGGAACTGGAAACACCATATATTTT. Amino acids: CASSFPQGTGNTIYF.

This clonotype turned up a few times. The V and J genes are TRBV6-2 or TRBV6-3 and TRBJ2-3; D call uncertain. The ends were cut back, 7 bases at V and 0 bases at J, with 11 bases in the middle. CDR1 is MNHEY and CDR2 is SVGEGT in the germline V gene. This CDR3 comprises 14 residues. DNA of the CDR3: TGTGCCAGCACTCAGCGAACTAGCACAGATACGCAGTATTTT. It translates to CASTQRTSTDTQYF.

This clonotype was detected only a few times. The rearrangement joins TRBV6-2 or TRBV6-3 to TRBJ1-2; tentative D call: TRBD1 (5 bases). Germline CDR1 MNHEY, CDR2 SVGEGT. V was shortened by 4 bases and J by 4 bases, with 13 bases between the two germline ends. This CDR3 has 14 amino acids. CDR3 loop: CASSWKGQGYGYTF. The CDR3 DNA follows: TGTGCCAGCAGTTGGAAGGGGCAGGGCTATGGCTACACCTTC.

This clonotype has a count of ten or more. This chain links TRBV7-2 with TRBJ2-3, with 9 bases matching TRBD2. J was trimmed by 0 bases and V by 6 bases; bases with no gene match: 10. The CDR3 covers 17 residues. Germline CDR1 SGHTA, CDR2 FQGNSA. CDR3 nucleotide sequence: TGTGCCAGCAGACCCTCCGGGACTAGCTTAAGCACAGATACGCAGTATTTT. Protein sequence: CASRPSGTSLSTDTQYF.

This clonotype was counted a few times. This sequence joins TRBV5-6 and TRBJ2-5, with D tentatively TRBD1 (6 bases). The CDR3 is made up of 14 amino acids. The ends were cut back, 4 bases at V and 5 bases at J, with 15 bases in the middle. Germline V gene lookup returns CDR1 SGHDT and CDR2 YYEEEE. DNA of the CDR3: TGTGCCAGCAGCGGGGGACAACCCGGTGAGACCCAGTACTTC. As protein: CASSGGQPGETQYF. The variable domain in full, completed from reference TRBV5-6 and TRBJ2-5, reads DAGVTQSPTHLIKTRGQQVTLRCSPKSGHDTVSWYQQALGQGPQFIFQYYEEEERQRGNFPDRFSGHQFPNYSSELNVNALLLGDSALYLCASSGGQPGETQYFGPGTRLLVL.

CDR3 nucleotide sequence: TGTGCCAGTAGTAAGGGATTCGGACAGGGGGGAGGTCAGCCCCAGCATTTT. Translating it yields CASSKGFGQGGGQPQHF. The rearrangement links TRBV19 to TRBJ1-5; 10 nucleotides align to TRBD1. Germline V gene sequence: CDR1 LNHDA, CDR2 SQIVND (reference sequence). There are 17 residues in the CDR3. The ends lost 4 bases at V and 6 bases at J; junction bases unmatched: 12. The whole variable domain, filled in from reference TRBV19 and TRBJ1-5, reads DGGITQSPKYLFRKEGQNVTLSCEQNLNHDAMYWYRQDPGQGLRLIYYSQIVNDFQKGDIAEGYSVSREKKESFPLTVTSAQKNPTAFYLCASSKGFGQGGGQPQHFGDGTRLSIL.

This clonotype was found many times. V is TRBV28 and J is TRBJ2-5, with 8 positions matching TRBD2. V lost 5 bases to trimming and J lost 6 bases; unmatched junction nucleotides: 5. The germline gives CDR1 MDHEN, CDR2 SYDVKM. The CDR3 is 13 residues long. Written as DNA, the CDR3 is TGTGCCAGCAGTCGCGGGGGGCCCAAGACCCAGTACTTC. Its translation is CASSRGGPKTQYF.

The table lists this clonotype with a few counts. The chain couples TRBV27 to TRBJ2-5; unclear D gene. CDR3 length equals 14 residues. From germline, CDR1 is MNHEY and CDR2 SMNVEV (reference sequence). The V gene lost 1 base and the J gene lost 4 bases, with 10 bases spanning the gap. The CDR3 region is CASSLLTGLETQYF. The DNA for the CDR3 is TGTGCCAGCAGTTTATTGACCGGTTTAGAGACCCAGTACTTC.

The chain carries TRBV6-6 and TRBJ2-7; D is unresolved. Deletions cut 6 bases from V and 9 bases from J, with 15 bases between. The CDR3 length is 12 residues. In germline, CDR1 is MNHNY, CDR2 SVGAGI (reference sequence). The CDR3 region is CASSPGSWRQYF. CDR3 DNA: TGTGCCAGCAGCCCTGGGTCGTGGCGGCAGTACTTC.

In this sample, this clonotype turned up a few times. The chain carries TRBV25-1 and TRBJ1-1; D is possibly TRBD1 (5 bases). Per the germline V gene, CDR1 is MGHDK and CDR2 is SYGVNS. This CDR3 region has 14 residues. Trimming took off 4 bases at V and 2 bases at J, with 11 bases between the two ends. The CDR3 sequence is CASSGGGPNTEAFF. Written as DNA, the CDR3 is TGTGCCAGCAGTGGGGGGGGACCCAACACTGAAGCTTTCTTT. Combining the CDR3 with reference TRBV25-1 and TRBJ1-1 gives the whole variable domain EADIYQTPRYLVIGTGKKITLECSQTMGHDKMYWYQQDPGMELHLIHYSYGVNSTEKGDLSSESTVSRIRTEHFPLTLESARPSHTSQYLCASSGGGPNTEAFFGQGTRLTVV.